This is a list of T cell receptor beta chains from one sample in a study of cytomegalovirus exposure and HLA in healthy donors. Assay: immunoSEQ multiplex PCR; the TCRdb copy retains only in-frame clones and omits some. This sample has 100,000 to 150,000 clones, with roughly 82% found just once. Material: PBMCs. These receptors all come from a boy younger than 18 in good health and CMV-seronegative. Each CDR3 is given with its conserved first and last residue. Each record gives: V gene, J gene, D gene, clone size, CDR3 DNA, CDR3 protein. D genes are given only for firm matches. Clone size is not always given. Where it is, it says once, few, many or a class for expanded clones.

v_call: TRBV30
j_call: TRBJ1-2
d_call: TRBD1
clone_size: NA
cdr3_nt: TGTGCCTGGAGTGATCAGGGGGCTTACTATGGCTACACCTTC
cdr3_aa: CAWSDQGAYYGYTF

v_call: TRBV29-1
j_call: TRBJ1-4
d_call: TRBD1
clone_size: NA
cdr3_nt: TGCAGCGCGTCCACCGGGACAGTAGGGGAAAAACTGTTTTTT
cdr3_aa: CSASTGTVGEKLFF

v_call: TRBV7-9
j_call: TRBJ1-5
d_call: NA
clone_size: NA
cdr3_nt: TGTGCCAGCAGCCCTTCGGGCGGAGGTGGCAATCAGCCCCAGCATTTT
cdr3_aa: CASSPSGGGGNQPQHF

v_call: TRBV4-1
j_call: TRBJ1-1
d_call: NA
clone_size: NA
cdr3_nt: TGCGCCAGCAGCCAAGGTTTTAGCAGGGGAGACACTGAAGCTTTCTTT
cdr3_aa: CASSQGFSRGDTEAFF

v_call: TRBV27
j_call: TRBJ2-1
d_call: TRBD1
clone_size: NA
cdr3_nt: TGTGCCAGCAGTTTATCGGCAGGGGGTCTCTACAATGAGCAGTTCTTC
cdr3_aa: CASSLSAGGLYNEQFF

v_call: TRBV5-6
j_call: TRBJ1-5
d_call: NA
clone_size: NA
cdr3_nt: TGTGCCAGCCGTCTTGGAGGGGCTTGGAGCAATCAGCCCCAGCATTTT
cdr3_aa: CASRLGGAWSNQPQHF

v_call: TRBV15
j_call: TRBJ1-1
d_call: TRBD1
clone_size: NA
cdr3_nt: TGTGCCACCAGCTCCGGACAGGGGAGCACTGAAGCTTTCTTT
cdr3_aa: CATSSGQGSTEAFF

v_call: TRBV29-1
j_call: TRBJ2-1
d_call: TRBD2
clone_size: NA
cdr3_nt: TGCAGCGTAGGGCAGGGGTTAGCGGGGTTCGCATCCTACAATGAGCAGTTCTTC
cdr3_aa: CSVGQGLAGFASYNEQFF

v_call: TRBV7-8
j_call: TRBJ1-1
d_call: NA
clone_size: NA
cdr3_nt: TGTGCCAGCAGCGTCTCTGAGGATGAAGCTTTCTTT
cdr3_aa: CASSVSEDEAFF

v_call: TRBV7-8
j_call: TRBJ2-2
d_call: NA
clone_size: few
cdr3_nt: TGTGCCAGCAGCTTAGATACATACACCGGGGAGCTGTTTTTT
cdr3_aa: CASSLDTYTGELFF

v_call: TRBV18
j_call: TRBJ1-1
d_call: NA
clone_size: NA
cdr3_nt: TGTGCCAGCCTAGGGGACACTGAAGCTTTCTTT
cdr3_aa: CASLGDTEAFF

v_call: TRBV7-3
j_call: TRBJ2-3
d_call: NA
clone_size: NA
cdr3_nt: TGTGCCAGCAGCTTCCAGGCGGGCGGCACAGATACGCAGTATTTT
cdr3_aa: CASSFQAGGTDTQYF

v_call: TRBV10-3
j_call: TRBJ1-1
d_call: NA
clone_size: few
cdr3_nt: TGTGCCATCAGGAAGGGGCTTGATGACACTGAAGCTTTCTTT
cdr3_aa: CAIRKGLDDTEAFF

v_call: TRBV13
j_call: TRBJ2-2
d_call: NA
clone_size: NA
cdr3_nt: TGTGCCAGCAGCTTTCTGAGCGTCGGAGCCGGGGAGCTGTTTTTT
cdr3_aa: CASSFLSVGAGELFF

v_call: TRBV27
j_call: TRBJ1-5
d_call: NA
clone_size: NA
cdr3_nt: TGTGCCAGCTGGGGGCAGGGGTCGTATCAGCCCCAGCATTTT
cdr3_aa: CASWGQGSYQPQHF

v_call: TRBV4-1
j_call: TRBJ2-1
d_call: TRBD2
clone_size: NA
cdr3_nt: TGCGCCAGCAGCCAGCACGGTGGGGCGACTAGCGGGAGGGCTTATGAGCAGTTCTTC
cdr3_aa: CASSQHGGATSGRAYEQFF

v_call: TRBV29-1
j_call: TRBJ2-1
d_call: TRBD2
clone_size: NA
cdr3_nt: TGCAGCGTTGCCGGACTAGCGGGAGTTCTGCAGTTCTTC
cdr3_aa: CSVAGLAGVLQFF

v_call: TRBV5-8
j_call: TRBJ1-5
d_call: NA
clone_size: NA
cdr3_nt: TGTGCCAGCAGCTTGGCCGGGGATCAGCCCCAGCATTTT
cdr3_aa: CASSLAGDQPQHF

v_call: TRBV5-5
j_call: TRBJ1-2
d_call: NA
clone_size: few
cdr3_nt: TGTGCCAGTTTGGGAAGAGTGACAGACATGGGCGGCTACACCTTC
cdr3_aa: CASLGRVTDMGGYTF

v_call: TRBV30
j_call: TRBJ2-7
d_call: TRBD1
clone_size: NA
cdr3_nt: TGTGCCTGGACCGGGACAGGGGTCTACGAGCAGTACTTC
cdr3_aa: CAWTGTGVYEQYF

v_call: TRBV11-1
j_call: TRBJ1-2
d_call: NA
clone_size: NA
cdr3_nt: TGTGCCAGCAGCTTAGCTGGAGACGATCCTAACTATGGCTACACCTTC
cdr3_aa: CASSLAGDDPNYGYTF

v_call: TRBV7-9
j_call: TRBJ2-5
d_call: NA
clone_size: NA
cdr3_nt: TGTGCCAGCAGCTTATTGGGGAACGCGGAGGGGGAGACCCAGTACTTC
cdr3_aa: CASSLLGNAEGETQYF

v_call: TRBV30
j_call: TRBJ2-5
d_call: NA
clone_size: NA
cdr3_nt: TGTGCCTATGAGCCGGACTGGCGGGAGACCCAGTACTTC
cdr3_aa: CAYEPDWRETQYF

v_call: TRBV12-5
j_call: TRBJ1-1
d_call: TRBD1
clone_size: NA
cdr3_nt: TGTGCTAGTGGTAACTACAGGGGTGAAGCTTTCTTT
cdr3_aa: CASGNYRGEAFF

v_call: TRBV4-3
j_call: TRBJ1-2
d_call: NA
clone_size: few
cdr3_nt: TGCGCCAGCAGCCCCGGGACGGGGGGTTATGGCTACACCTTC
cdr3_aa: CASSPGTGGYGYTF

v_call: TRBV7-6
j_call: TRBJ2-5
d_call: TRBD2
clone_size: NA
cdr3_nt: TGTGCCAGCAGCCCAGCTAGCGGGAGAAGGAAGACCCAGTACTTC
cdr3_aa: CASSPASGRRKTQYF

v_call: TRBV19
j_call: TRBJ2-1
d_call: TRBD2
clone_size: NA
cdr3_nt: TGTGCCAGTAGTATAGAAGCGGGAAACAATGAGCAGTTCTTC
cdr3_aa: CASSIEAGNNEQFF

v_call: TRBV2
j_call: TRBJ2-7
d_call: TRBD1
clone_size: NA
cdr3_nt: TGTGCCAGCGCGGATGGACAGGGGGCAGTCTTATACGAGCAGTACTTC
cdr3_aa: CASADGQGAVLYEQYF

v_call: TRBV5-1
j_call: TRBJ1-6
d_call: NA
clone_size: few
cdr3_nt: TGCGCCAGCAGCTTGGAGCCCCGGTACGGGTCACCCCTCCACTTT
cdr3_aa: CASSLEPRYGSPLHF

v_call: TRBV2
j_call: TRBJ2-3
d_call: TRBD2
clone_size: NA
cdr3_nt: TGTGCCAGCAGTGAGGTAGCGGGAGGGGTAGGTACGCAGTATTTT
cdr3_aa: CASSEVAGGVGTQYF

v_call: TRBV5-1
j_call: TRBJ1-1
d_call: NA
clone_size: NA
cdr3_nt: TGCGCCAGCAGCTTGGATGGTCAGACGGGCACTGAAGCTTTCTTT
cdr3_aa: CASSLDGQTGTEAFF

v_call: TRBV4-3
j_call: TRBJ2-1
d_call: TRBD2
clone_size: once
cdr3_nt: TGCGCCAGCAGCCAAGACCCCCGCGGACTAGCGGGAGGGTCGTGGTACAATGAGCAGTTCTTC
cdr3_aa: CASSQDPRGLAGGSWYNEQFF

v_call: TRBV4-1
j_call: TRBJ1-2
d_call: NA
clone_size: NA
cdr3_nt: TGCGCCAGCAGCCAAGATACAGTGGGGCTCGATGGCTACACCTTC
cdr3_aa: CASSQDTVGLDGYTF

v_call: TRBV5-4
j_call: TRBJ1-3
d_call: NA
clone_size: NA
cdr3_nt: TGTGCCAGCAGCCCGGGGACTGTTGGAAACACCATATATTTT
cdr3_aa: CASSPGTVGNTIYF

v_call: TRBV4-2
j_call: TRBJ2-1
d_call: TRBD2
clone_size: NA
cdr3_nt: TGTGCCAGCAGCCAAGATGGACTAGCGGGGCGGTATGAGCAGTTCTTC
cdr3_aa: CASSQDGLAGRYEQFF

v_call: TRBV6-1
j_call: TRBJ2-7
d_call: NA
clone_size: NA
cdr3_nt: TGTGCCAGCAGGGATCCGACTAACGCCGAGCAGTACTTC
cdr3_aa: CASRDPTNAEQYF

v_call: TRBV19
j_call: TRBJ2-1
d_call: TRBD2
clone_size: NA
cdr3_nt: TGTGCCAGCCAGGGGCTAGCGGGAGGGCCGTTTGAGCAGTTCTTC
cdr3_aa: CASQGLAGGPFEQFF

v_call: TRBV7-6
j_call: TRBJ1-1
d_call: NA
clone_size: few
cdr3_nt: TGTGCCAGCAGCTTATTCGCAGGGGAGAACACTGAAGCTTTCTTT
cdr3_aa: CASSLFAGENTEAFF

v_call: TRBV6-1
j_call: TRBJ2-7
d_call: NA
clone_size: NA
cdr3_nt: TGTGCCAGCAGTGAAGTGGGACTTCCCGGGAGCTTC
cdr3_aa: CASSEVGLPGSF

v_call: TRBV6-6
j_call: TRBJ1-5
d_call: TRBD1
clone_size: NA
cdr3_nt: TGTGCCAGCAGTTCGACAGGGGATCAGCCCCAGCATTTT
cdr3_aa: CASSSTGDQPQHF

v_call: TRBV2
j_call: TRBJ2-7
d_call: NA
clone_size: NA
cdr3_nt: TGTGCCAGCAGTCCCCGGACAGTCCTCTCCTACGAGCAGTACTTC
cdr3_aa: CASSPRTVLSYEQYF

v_call: TRBV5-6
j_call: TRBJ2-5
d_call: TRBD1
clone_size: NA
cdr3_nt: TGTGCCAGCCAGAGGCGGGCCGCTCTCAGGGGGGAGACCCAGTACTTC
cdr3_aa: CASQRRAALRGETQYF

v_call: TRBV6-1
j_call: TRBJ2-1
d_call: TRBD2
clone_size: NA
cdr3_nt: TGTGCCAGCAGTGAAGAGGTTGGACTAGCGGGGCCGGGGTTCTTC
cdr3_aa: CASSEEVGLAGPGFF

v_call: TRBV27
j_call: TRBJ2-1
d_call: NA
clone_size: NA
cdr3_nt: TGTGCCAGCAGCTTCGCCGTGACGGGGAATGAGCAGTTCTTC
cdr3_aa: CASSFAVTGNEQFF

v_call: TRBV30
j_call: TRBJ2-7
d_call: NA
clone_size: NA
cdr3_nt: TGTGCCTGGAGTGTTTCTAGCAGGAGCTACGAGCAGTACTTC
cdr3_aa: CAWSVSSRSYEQYF

v_call: TRBV2
j_call: TRBJ1-2
d_call: NA
clone_size: NA
cdr3_nt: TGTGCCAGCAGCGAAGCAGGGGCCATCCTGTATGGCTACACCTTC
cdr3_aa: CASSEAGAILYGYTF

v_call: TRBV5-1
j_call: TRBJ1-4
d_call: NA
clone_size: NA
cdr3_nt: TGCGCCAGCAGCTTGGCGGGGATTGGGGAAAAACTGTTTTTT
cdr3_aa: CASSLAGIGEKLFF

v_call: TRBV10-3
j_call: TRBJ2-2
d_call: NA
clone_size: NA
cdr3_nt: TGTGCCATCAGCGAGTCAATGGGAGGCACCGGGGAGCTGTTTTTT
cdr3_aa: CAISESMGGTGELFF

v_call: TRBV6-6
j_call: TRBJ2-7
d_call: TRBD2
clone_size: NA
cdr3_nt: TGTGCCAGCAGCGCGACGACTAGCCCTTCCTACGAGCAGTACTTC
cdr3_aa: CASSATTSPSYEQYF

v_call: TRBV27
j_call: TRBJ1-1
d_call: TRBD1
clone_size: NA
cdr3_nt: TGTGCCAGCAGCCAAGACAGGGTGGCGAACACTGAAGCTTTCTTT
cdr3_aa: CASSQDRVANTEAFF

v_call: TRBV27
j_call: TRBJ2-5
d_call: NA
clone_size: NA
cdr3_nt: TGTGCCAGCAGATCTAGTGGGAGGGAGACCCAGTACTTC
cdr3_aa: CASRSSGRETQYF

v_call: TRBV27
j_call: TRBJ2-1
d_call: TRBD2
clone_size: NA
cdr3_nt: TGTGCCAGCATGGAGCGGGAGAGCTACAATGAGCAGTTCTTC
cdr3_aa: CASMERESYNEQFF

v_call: TRBV5-6
j_call: TRBJ1-2
d_call: NA
clone_size: NA
cdr3_nt: TGTGCCAGCAGCCGATGGGAGTGGGGCTATGGCTACACCTTC
cdr3_aa: CASSRWEWGYGYTF

v_call: TRBV5-1
j_call: TRBJ2-2
d_call: TRBD1
clone_size: NA
cdr3_nt: TGCGCCAGCTCGACTGGACAGGCCAGGGACGGGGAGCTGTTTTTT
cdr3_aa: CASSTGQARDGELFF

v_call: TRBV28
j_call: TRBJ2-3
d_call: NA
clone_size: NA
cdr3_nt: TGTGCCAGCAGTTCCCCCCTCCCAGATACGCAGTATTTT
cdr3_aa: CASSSPLPDTQYF

v_call: TRBV9
j_call: TRBJ2-6
d_call: TRBD1
clone_size: NA
cdr3_nt: TGTGCCAGCAGCGCGGACAGGGGTTATTCTGGGGCCAACGTCCTGACTTTC
cdr3_aa: CASSADRGYSGANVLTF

v_call: TRBV7-9
j_call: TRBJ2-7
d_call: NA
clone_size: NA
cdr3_nt: TGTGCCAGCAGCTCGAGTCCCTTCGGAGGACCAAGCTCCTACGAGCAGTACTTC
cdr3_aa: CASSSSPFGGPSSYEQYF

v_call: TRBV7-9
j_call: TRBJ2-1
d_call: NA
clone_size: few
cdr3_nt: TGTGCCAGCGTTAGCGGTAGTTTAGACAATGAGCAGTTCTTC
cdr3_aa: CASVSGSLDNEQFF

v_call: TRBV20-1
j_call: TRBJ1-1
d_call: NA
clone_size: once
cdr3_nt: TGCGCCCAGGGGAACACTGAAGCTTTCTTT
cdr3_aa: CAQGNTEAFF

v_call: TRBV4-1
j_call: TRBJ1-5
d_call: NA
clone_size: NA
cdr3_nt: TGCGCCAGCAGCGGCCAGACCGGGATGAATCAGCCCCAGCATTTT
cdr3_aa: CASSGQTGMNQPQHF